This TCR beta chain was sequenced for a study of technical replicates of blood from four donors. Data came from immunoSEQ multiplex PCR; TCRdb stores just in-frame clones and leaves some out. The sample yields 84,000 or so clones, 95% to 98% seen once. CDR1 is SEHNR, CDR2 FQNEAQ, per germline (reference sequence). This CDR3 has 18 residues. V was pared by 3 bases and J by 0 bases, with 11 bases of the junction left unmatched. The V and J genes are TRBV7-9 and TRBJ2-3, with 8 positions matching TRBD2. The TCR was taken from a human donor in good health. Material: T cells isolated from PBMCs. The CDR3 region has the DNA TGTGCCAGCAGCTTTCACACGGTAGCGGGGACTAGCACAGATACGCAGTATTTT. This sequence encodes CASSFHTVAGTSTDTQYF.